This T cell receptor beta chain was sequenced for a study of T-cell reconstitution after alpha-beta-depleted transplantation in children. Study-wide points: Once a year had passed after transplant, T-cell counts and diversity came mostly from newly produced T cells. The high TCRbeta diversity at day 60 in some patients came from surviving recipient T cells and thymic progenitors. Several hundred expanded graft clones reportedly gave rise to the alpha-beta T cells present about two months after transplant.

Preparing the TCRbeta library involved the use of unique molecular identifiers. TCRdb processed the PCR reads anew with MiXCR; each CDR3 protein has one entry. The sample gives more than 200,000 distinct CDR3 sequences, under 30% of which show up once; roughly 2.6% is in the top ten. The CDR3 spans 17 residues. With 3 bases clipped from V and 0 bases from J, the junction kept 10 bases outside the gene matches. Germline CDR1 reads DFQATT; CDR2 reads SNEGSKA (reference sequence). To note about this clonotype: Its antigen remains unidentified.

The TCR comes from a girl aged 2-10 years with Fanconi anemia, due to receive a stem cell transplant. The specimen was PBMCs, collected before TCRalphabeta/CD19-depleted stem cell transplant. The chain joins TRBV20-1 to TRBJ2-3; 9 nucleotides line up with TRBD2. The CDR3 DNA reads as TGCAGTGCTAGTTTTGGCGGGGGGGCCACTAGCACAGATACGCAGTATTTT. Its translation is CSASFGGGATSTDTQYF.